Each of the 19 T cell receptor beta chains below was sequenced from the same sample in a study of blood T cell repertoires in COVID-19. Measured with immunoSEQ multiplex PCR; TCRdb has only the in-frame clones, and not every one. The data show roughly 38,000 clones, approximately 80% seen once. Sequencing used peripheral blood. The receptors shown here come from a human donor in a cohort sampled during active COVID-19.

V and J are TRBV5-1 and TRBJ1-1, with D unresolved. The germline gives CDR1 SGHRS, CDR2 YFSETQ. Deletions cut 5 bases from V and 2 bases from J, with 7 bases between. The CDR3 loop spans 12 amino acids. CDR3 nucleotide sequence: TGCGCCAGCAGTCGAGGTAACACTGAAGCTTTCTTT. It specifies CASSRGNTEAFF.

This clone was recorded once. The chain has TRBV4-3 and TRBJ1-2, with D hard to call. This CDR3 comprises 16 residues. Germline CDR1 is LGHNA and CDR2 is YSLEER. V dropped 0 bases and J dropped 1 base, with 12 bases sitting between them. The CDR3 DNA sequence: TGCGCCAGCAGCCAAGATGGCAAGTCCCGTAACTATGGCTACACCTTC. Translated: CASSQDGKSRNYGYTF.

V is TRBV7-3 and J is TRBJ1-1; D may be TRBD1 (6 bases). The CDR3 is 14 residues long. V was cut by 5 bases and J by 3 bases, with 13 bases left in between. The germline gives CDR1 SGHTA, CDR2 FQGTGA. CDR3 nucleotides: TGTGCCAGCAGCGAACAGGGTGGCGACACTGAAGCTTTCTTT. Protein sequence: CASSEQGGDTEAFF.

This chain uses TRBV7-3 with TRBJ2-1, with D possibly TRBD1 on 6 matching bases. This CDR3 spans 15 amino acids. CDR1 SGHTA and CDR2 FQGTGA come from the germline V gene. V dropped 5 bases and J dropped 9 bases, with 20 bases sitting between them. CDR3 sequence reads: CASSALRTGLREQFF. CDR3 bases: TGTGCCAGCAGCGCCCTTCGAACAGGGCTTCGTGAGCAGTTCTTC.

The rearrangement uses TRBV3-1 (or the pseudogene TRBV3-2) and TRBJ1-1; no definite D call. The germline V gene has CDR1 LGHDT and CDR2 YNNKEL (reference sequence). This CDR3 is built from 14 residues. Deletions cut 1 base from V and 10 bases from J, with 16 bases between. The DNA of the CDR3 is TGTGCCAGCAGCCAAGTATGGAGCGCCGAGGGAGCTTTCTTT. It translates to CASSQVWSAEGAFF.

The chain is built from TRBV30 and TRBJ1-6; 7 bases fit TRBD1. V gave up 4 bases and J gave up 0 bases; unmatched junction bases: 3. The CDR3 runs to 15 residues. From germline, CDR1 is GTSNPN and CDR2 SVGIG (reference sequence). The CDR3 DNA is TGTGCCTGGAAGTCAGGGGGCTCCTATAATTCACCCCTCCACTTT. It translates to CAWKSGGSYNSPLHF.

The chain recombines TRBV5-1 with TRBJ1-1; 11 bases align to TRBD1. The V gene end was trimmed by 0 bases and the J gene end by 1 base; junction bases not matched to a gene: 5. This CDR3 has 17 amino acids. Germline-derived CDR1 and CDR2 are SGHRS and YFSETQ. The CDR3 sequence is CASSLEGQGARNTEAFF. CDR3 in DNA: TGCGCCAGCAGCTTGGAAGGACAGGGGGCAAGGAACACTGAAGCTTTCTTT. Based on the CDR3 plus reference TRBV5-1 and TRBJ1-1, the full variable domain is KAGVTQTPRYLIKTRGQQVTLSCSPISGHRSVSWYQQTPGQGLQFLFEYFSETQRNKGNFPGRFSGRQFSNSRSEMNVSTLELGDSALYLCASSLEGQGARNTEAFFGQGTRLTVV.

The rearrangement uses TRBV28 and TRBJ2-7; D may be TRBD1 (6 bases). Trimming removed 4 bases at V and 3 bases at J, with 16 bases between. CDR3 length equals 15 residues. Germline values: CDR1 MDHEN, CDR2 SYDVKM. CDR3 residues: CASSSDSRGGYEQYF. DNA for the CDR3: TGTGCCAGCAGTTCGGACAGCCGAGGGGGCTACGAGCAGTACTTC.

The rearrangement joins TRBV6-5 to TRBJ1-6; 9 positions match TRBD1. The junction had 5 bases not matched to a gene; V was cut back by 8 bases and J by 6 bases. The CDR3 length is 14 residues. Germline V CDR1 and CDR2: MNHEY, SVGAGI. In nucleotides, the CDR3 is TGTGCCAGCGGGGAGACAGGGGGTAATTCACCCCTCCACTTT. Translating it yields CASGETGGNSPLHF.

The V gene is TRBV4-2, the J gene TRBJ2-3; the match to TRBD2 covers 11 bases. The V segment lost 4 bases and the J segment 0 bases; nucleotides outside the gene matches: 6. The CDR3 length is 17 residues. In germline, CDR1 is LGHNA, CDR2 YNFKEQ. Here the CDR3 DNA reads TGTGCCAGCAGCCCGGCTAGCGGGGGGACTAGCACAGATACGCAGTATTTT. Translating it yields CASSPASGGTSTDTQYF.

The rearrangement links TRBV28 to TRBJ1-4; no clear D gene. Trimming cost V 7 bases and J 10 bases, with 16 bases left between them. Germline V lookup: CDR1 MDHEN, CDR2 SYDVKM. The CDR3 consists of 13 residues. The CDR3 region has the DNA TGTGCCAGCACTAAAACTGCCCTTGGAAAACTGTTTTTT. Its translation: CASTKTALGKLFF. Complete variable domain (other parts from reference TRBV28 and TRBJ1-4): DVKVTQSSRYLVKRTGEKVFLECVQDMDHENMFWYRQDPGLGLRLIYFSYDVKMKEKGDIPEGYSVSREKKERFSLILESASTNQTSMYLCASTKTALGKLFFGSGTQLSVL.

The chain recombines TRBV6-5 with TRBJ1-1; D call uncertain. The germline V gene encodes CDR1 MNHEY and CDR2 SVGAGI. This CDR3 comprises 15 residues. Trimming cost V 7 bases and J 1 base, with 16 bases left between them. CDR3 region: CASMAFVSGNTEAFF. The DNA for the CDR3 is TGTGCCAGCATGGCCTTTGTATCGGGGAACACTGAAGCTTTCTTT.

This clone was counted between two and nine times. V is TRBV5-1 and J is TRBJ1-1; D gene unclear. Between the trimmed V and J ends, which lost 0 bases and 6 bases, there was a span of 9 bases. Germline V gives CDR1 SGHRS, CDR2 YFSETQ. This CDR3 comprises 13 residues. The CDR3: CASSLAGEAEAFF. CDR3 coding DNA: TGCGCCAGCAGCTTGGCCGGGGAAGCTGAAGCTTTCTTT.

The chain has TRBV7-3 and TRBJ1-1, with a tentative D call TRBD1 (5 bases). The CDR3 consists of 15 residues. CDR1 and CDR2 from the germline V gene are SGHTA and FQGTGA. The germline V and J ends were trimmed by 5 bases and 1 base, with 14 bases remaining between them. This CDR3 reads CASSRGAGGNTEAFF. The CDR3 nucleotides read TGTGCCAGCAGCCGCGGGGCAGGTGGGAACACTGAAGCTTTCTTT. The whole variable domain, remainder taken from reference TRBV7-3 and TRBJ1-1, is GAGVSQTPSNKVTEKGKYVELRCDPISGHTALYWYRQSLGQGPEFLIYFQGTGAADDSGLPNDRFFAVRPEGSVSTLKIQRTERGDSAVYLCASSRGAGGNTEAFFGQGTRLTVV.

DNA of the CDR3: TGTGCCACCAGTGATTCCGGGATATCTACAGATACGCAGTATTTT. This encodes CATSDSGISTDTQYF. V and J are TRBV24-1 and TRBJ2-3, with D possibly matching TRBD2 (5 bases). CDR3 length equals 15 residues. CDR1 and CDR2 (germline): KGHDR, SFDVKD. Between the trimmed V and J ends, which lost 2 bases and 3 bases, there was a span of 11 bases.

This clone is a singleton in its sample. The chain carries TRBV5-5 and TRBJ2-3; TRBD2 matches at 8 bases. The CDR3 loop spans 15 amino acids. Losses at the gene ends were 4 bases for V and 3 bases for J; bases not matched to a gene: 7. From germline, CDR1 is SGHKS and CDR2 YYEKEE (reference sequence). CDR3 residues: CASSHEAGATDTQYF. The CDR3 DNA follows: TGTGCCAGCAGCCACGAAGCGGGGGCTACAGATACGCAGTATTTT.

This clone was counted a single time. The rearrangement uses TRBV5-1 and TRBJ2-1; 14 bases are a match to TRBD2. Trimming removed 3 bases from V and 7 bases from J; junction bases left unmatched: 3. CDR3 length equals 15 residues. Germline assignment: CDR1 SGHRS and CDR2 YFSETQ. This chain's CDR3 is CASSSRTSGGNEQFF. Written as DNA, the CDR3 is TGCGCCAGCAGCTCCCGGACTAGCGGGGGGAATGAGCAGTTCTTC. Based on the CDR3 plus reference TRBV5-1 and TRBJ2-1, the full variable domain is KAGVTQTPRYLIKTRGQQVTLSCSPISGHRSVSWYQQTPGQGLQFLFEYFSETQRNKGNFPGRFSGRQFSNSRSEMNVSTLELGDSALYLCASSSRTSGGNEQFFGPGTRLTVL.

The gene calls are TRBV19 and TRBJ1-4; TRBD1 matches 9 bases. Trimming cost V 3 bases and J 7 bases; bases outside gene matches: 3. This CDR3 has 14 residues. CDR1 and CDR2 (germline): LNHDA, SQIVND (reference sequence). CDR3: CASSMGQGLEKLFF. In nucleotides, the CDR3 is TGTGCCAGTAGTATGGGACAGGGTCTTGAAAAACTGTTTTTT.

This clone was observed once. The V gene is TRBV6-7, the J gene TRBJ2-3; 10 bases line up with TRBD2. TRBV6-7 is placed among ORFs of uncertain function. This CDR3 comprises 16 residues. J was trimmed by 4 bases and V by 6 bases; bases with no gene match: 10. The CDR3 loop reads CASRLHPSGGADTQYF. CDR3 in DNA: TGTGCCAGCAGACTACATCCTAGCGGGGGAGCAGATACGCAGTATTTT.